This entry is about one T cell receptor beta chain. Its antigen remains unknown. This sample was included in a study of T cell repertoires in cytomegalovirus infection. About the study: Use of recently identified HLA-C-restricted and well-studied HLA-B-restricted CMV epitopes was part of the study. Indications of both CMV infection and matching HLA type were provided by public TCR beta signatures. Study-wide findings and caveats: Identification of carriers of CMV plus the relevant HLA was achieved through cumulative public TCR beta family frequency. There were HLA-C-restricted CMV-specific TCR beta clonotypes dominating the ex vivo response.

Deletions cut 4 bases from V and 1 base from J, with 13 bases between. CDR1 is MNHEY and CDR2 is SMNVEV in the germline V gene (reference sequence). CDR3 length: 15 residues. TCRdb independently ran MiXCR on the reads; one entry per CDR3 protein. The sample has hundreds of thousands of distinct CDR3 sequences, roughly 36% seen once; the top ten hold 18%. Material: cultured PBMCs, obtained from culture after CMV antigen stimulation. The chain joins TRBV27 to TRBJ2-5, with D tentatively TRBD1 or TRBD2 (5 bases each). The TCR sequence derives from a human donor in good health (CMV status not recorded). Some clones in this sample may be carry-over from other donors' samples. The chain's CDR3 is CASSSDSGVQETQYF. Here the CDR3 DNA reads TGTGCCAGCAGTTCAGACAGCGGCGTCCAAGAGACCCAGTACTTC.